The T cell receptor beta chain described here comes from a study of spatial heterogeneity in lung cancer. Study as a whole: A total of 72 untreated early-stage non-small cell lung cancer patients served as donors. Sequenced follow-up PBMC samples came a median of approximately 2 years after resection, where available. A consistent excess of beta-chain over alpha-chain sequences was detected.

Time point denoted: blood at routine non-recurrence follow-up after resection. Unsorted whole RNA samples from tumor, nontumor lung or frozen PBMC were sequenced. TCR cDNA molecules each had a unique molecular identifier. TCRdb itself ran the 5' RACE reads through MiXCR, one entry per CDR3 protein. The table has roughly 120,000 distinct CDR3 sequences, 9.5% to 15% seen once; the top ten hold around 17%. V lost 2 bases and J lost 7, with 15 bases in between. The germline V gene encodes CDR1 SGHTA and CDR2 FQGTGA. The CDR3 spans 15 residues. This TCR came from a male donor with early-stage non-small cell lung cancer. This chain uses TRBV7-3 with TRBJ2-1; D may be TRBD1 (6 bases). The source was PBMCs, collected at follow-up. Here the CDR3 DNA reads TGTGCCAGCAGCTTAGTAGGGGGATCAGGGAATGAGCAGTTCTTC. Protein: CASSLVGGSGNEQFF. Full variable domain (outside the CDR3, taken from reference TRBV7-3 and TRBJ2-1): GAGVSQTPSNKVTEKGKYVELRCDPISGHTALYWYRQSLGQGPEFLIYFQGTGAADDSGLPNDRFFAVRPEGSVSTLKIQRTERGDSAVYLCASSLVGGSGNEQFFGPGTRLTVL.